This T cell receptor (beta chain) was identified during a study of blood T cell repertoires in COVID-19. For the study at large: PBMCs, B-cell-depleted T cells, or T cells provided the cDNA or gDNA that made up the material.

Repertoires were generated with immunoSEQ multiplex PCR, while TCRdb's copy carries only in-frame clones and drops some. This table holds 150,000 to 200,000 clones, approximately 83% found once. On this clone itself: Distinct nucleotide sequences in the sample also encode this CDR3.

The germline V and J ends were trimmed by 0 bases and 2 bases, with 5 bases remaining between them. The CDR3 consists of 13 residues. Germline CDR1 is SGHDT and CDR2 is YYEEEE. This receptor was taken from a woman older than 75 with active or convalescent COVID-19. The chain is built from TRBV5-6 and TRBJ1-2, with D unresolved. The sequenced material came from peripheral blood. The CDR3 nucleotides are TGTGCCAGCAGCTTGGACAGAAACTATGGCTACACCTTC. Translated, it gives CASSLDRNYGYTF.